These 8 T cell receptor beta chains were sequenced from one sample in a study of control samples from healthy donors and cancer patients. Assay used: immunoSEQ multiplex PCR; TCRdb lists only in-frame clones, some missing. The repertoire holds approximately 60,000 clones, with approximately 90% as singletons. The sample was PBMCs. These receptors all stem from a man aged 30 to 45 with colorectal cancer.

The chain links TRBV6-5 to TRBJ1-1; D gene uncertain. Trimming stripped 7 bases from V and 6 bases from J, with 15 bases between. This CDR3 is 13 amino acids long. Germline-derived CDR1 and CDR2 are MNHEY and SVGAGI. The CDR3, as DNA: TGTGCCAGCACGCGCCTCGGTGGGGCTGAAGCTTTCTTT. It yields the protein CASTRLGGAEAFF.

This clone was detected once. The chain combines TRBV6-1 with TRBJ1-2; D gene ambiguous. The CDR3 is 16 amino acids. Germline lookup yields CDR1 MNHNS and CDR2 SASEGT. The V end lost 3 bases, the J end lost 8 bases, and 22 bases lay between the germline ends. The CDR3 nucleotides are TGTGCCAGCAGTGAGCGAGGGTTTTCAACGTCCGCCGGCTACACCTTC. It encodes CASSERGFSTSAGYTF.

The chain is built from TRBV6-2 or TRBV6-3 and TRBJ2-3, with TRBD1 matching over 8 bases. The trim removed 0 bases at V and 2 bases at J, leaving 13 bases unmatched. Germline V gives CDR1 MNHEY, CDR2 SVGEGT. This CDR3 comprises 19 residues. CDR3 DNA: TGTGCCAGCAGTTACTCCGTGAGTTCCGGGACAGGAGTCACAGATACGCAGTATTTT. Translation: CASSYSVSSGTGVTDTQYF.

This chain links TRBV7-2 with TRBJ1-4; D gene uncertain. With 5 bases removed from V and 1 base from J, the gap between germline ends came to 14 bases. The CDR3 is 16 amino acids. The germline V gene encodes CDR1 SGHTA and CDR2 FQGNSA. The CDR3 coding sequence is TGTGCCAGCAGCCGTATGGGTAGAGGAACTAATGAAAAACTGTTTTTT. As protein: CASSRMGRGTNEKLFF.

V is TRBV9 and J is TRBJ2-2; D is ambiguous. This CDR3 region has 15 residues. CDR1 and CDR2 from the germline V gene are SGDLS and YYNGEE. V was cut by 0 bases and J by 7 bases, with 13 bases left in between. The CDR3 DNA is TGTGCCAGCAGCGTAGAGTCAGGACCTGTCGGGGAGCTGTTTTTT. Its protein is CASSVESGPVGELFF.

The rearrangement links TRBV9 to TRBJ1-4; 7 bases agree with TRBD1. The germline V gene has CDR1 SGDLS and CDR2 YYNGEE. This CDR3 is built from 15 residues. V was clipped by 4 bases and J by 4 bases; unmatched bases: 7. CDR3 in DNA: TGTGCCAGCAGCCAAGAGGGACAGCGTAATGAAAAACTGTTTTTT. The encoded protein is CASSQEGQRNEKLFF. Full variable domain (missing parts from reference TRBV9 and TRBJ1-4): DSGVTQTPKHLITATGQRVTLRCSPRSGDLSVYWYQQSLDQGLQFLIQYYNGEERAKGNILERFSAQQFPDLHSELNLSSLELGDSALYFCASSQEGQRNEKLFFGSGTQLSVL.

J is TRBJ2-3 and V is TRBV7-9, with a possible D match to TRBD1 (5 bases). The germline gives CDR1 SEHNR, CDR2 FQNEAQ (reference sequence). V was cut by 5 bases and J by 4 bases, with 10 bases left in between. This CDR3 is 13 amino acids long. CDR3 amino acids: CASSPQGADTQYF. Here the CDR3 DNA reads TGTGCCAGCAGCCCCCAAGGGGCAGATACGCAGTATTTT.

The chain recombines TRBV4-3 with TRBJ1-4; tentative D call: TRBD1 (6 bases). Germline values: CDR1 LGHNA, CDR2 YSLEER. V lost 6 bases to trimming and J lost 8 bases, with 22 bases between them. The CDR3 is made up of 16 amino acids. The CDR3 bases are TGCGCCAGCAGTCGGTCGGGGGCAGGGGTAAACGAAAAACTGTTTTTT. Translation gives CASSRSGAGVNEKLFF.